These T cell receptor beta chains were read from a single sample in a study of T-cell memory formation after mild COVID-19. TCRdb recomputed calls from the 5' RACE reads with MiXCR, one row per CDR3 protein. The data contain over 250,000 distinct CDR3 sequences, about 16% of them singletons. The sequencing sample was made of PBMCs or a T cell subset sorted from them (not recorded which). The source is a man younger than 35 who had mild COVID-19 (a few samples of this study predate the infection). Cell type and time point are not known. Each CDR3 is given with its conserved first and last residue. Expanded clones get a size class; other rows say once, few or many, or leave the size out.

J: TRBJ2-1
size: few
V: TRBV7-3
length: 16
CDR3: CASSLTGQGIHNEQFF

J: TRBJ1-1
size: few
V: TRBV4-3
length: 13
CDR3: CASSQWGETEAFF

J: TRBJ1-1
size: -
V: TRBV29-1
length: 12
CDR3: CSYCEGNTEAFF

J: TRBJ2-1
size: few
V: TRBV5-5
length: 13
CDR3: CASSPLSFNEQFF

J: TRBJ2-5
size: -
V: TRBV7-7
length: 14
CDR3: CASSLPRSQETQYF

J: TRBJ1-6
size: few
V: TRBV5-1
length: 17
CDR3: CASSLFLGQGRNSPLHF

J: TRBJ2-2
size: many
V: TRBV11-2
length: 16
CDR3: CASSRAGGRNTGELFF

J: TRBJ2-7
size: few
V: TRBV5-1
length: 13
CDR3: CASSLGIHYEQYF

J: TRBJ2-3
size: -
V: TRBV5-4
length: 14
CDR3: CASSSKTSLDTQYF

J: TRBJ1-2
size: -
V: TRBV7-9
length: 17
CDR3: CASSPFFEERRSTGYTF

J: TRBJ1-4
size: few
V: TRBV4-1
length: 12
CDR3: CACGTANEKLFF

J: TRBJ2-7
size: many
V: TRBV7-9
length: 14
CDR3: CASSSRDRGAEQYF

J: TRBJ1-1
size: few
V: TRBV6-4
length: 17
CDR3: CASRDGLGQGAPTEAFF

J: TRBJ2-2
size: -
V: TRBV20-1
length: 16
CDR3: CSARDSPGQNTGELFF

J: TRBJ2-1
size: -
V: TRBV15
length: 17
CDR3: CATSRNLAGASYNEQFF

J: TRBJ1-5
size: -
V: TRBV6-2/TRBV6-3
length: 15
CDR3: CASSQRQTPREPQHF

J: TRBJ2-7
size: once
V: TRBV7-6
length: 16
CDR3: CASSGPGHPTSYEQYF

J: TRBJ1-1
size: few
V: TRBV7-9
length: 13
CDR3: CASSRDTQREAFF

J: TRBJ1-1
size: many
V: TRBV7-2
length: 15
CDR3: CASSSPGQGSTEAFF

J: TRBJ1-2
size: -
V: TRBV6-1
length: 14
CDR3: CASYPRGTLRGYTF

J: TRBJ2-1
size: many
V: TRBV7-2
length: 15
CDR3: CASSLVEWGRNEQFF

J: TRBJ1-6
size: few
V: TRBV5-1
length: 15
CDR3: CASAAGGASNSPLHF